This is a list of T cell receptor beta chains from one sample in a study of blood T cell repertoires in COVID-19. Sequencing used immunoSEQ multiplex PCR; TCRdb keeps in-frame clones, though not all of them. The sample yields around 260,000 clones, around 89% seen once. The sequenced material came from peripheral blood. The receptor set was obtained from a man in his sixties who had recovered from COVID-19. CDR3s include the opening cysteine and the closing phenylalanine or tryptophan. The D gene is left open where the match is weak. Clone size is stated in some rows and not others, as once, few, many or a class when expanded.

clone size	V gene	CDR3 length	J gene	D gene	CDR3 protein	CDR3 DNA
-	TRBV15	15	TRBJ2-7	TRBD1	CATSRGQGETYEQYF	TGTGCCACCAGCAGAGGACAGGGGGAAACCTACGAGCAGTACTTC
-	TRBV7-3	15	TRBJ1-5	-	CASSLSKDIHQPQHF	TGTGCCAGCAGCTTAAGTAAAGACATACATCAGCCCCAGCATTTT
once	TRBV6-5	13	TRBJ1-2	-	CASSYGAFYGYTF	TGTGCCAGCAGTTACGGGGCATTCTATGGCTACACCTTC
-	TRBV5-4	16	TRBJ1-2	TRBD1	CASSSGQVITNYGYTF	TGTGCCAGCAGCTCTGGACAGGTTATTACTAACTATGGCTACACCTTC
-	TRBV4-1	18	TRBJ2-3	TRBD2	CASSQEASGLDYTDTQYF	TGCGCCAGCAGCCAAGAGGCTTCGGGACTAGACTACACAGATACGCAGTATTTT
-	TRBV18	16	TRBJ2-3	TRBD1	CASSPPGQGAVDTQYF	TGTGCCAGCTCACCACCGGGACAGGGGGCTGTAGATACGCAGTATTTT
-	TRBV9	16	TRBJ2-7	-	CASSVDLTRGSYEQYF	TGTGCCAGCAGCGTAGATCTGACCCGAGGCTCCTACGAGCAGTACTTC
once	TRBV19	18	TRBJ2-3	-	CASSIDPGAGLRTDTQYF	TGTGCCAGTAGTATAGATCCGGGCGCGGGACTCCGCACAGATACGCAGTATTTT
-	TRBV16	14	TRBJ1-2	TRBD1	CASSPGQTGGGYTF	TGTGCCAGCAGCCCGGGACAGACTGGTGGTGGCTACACCTTC
few	TRBV6-1	13	TRBJ1-1	-	CASSESRGRGAFF	TGTGCCAGCAGTGAAAGCAGAGGGCGAGGAGCTTTCTTT
once	TRBV14	14	TRBJ2-7	-	CASSRTQGPYEQYF	TGTGCCAGCAGCCGGACACAGGGACCCTACGAGCAGTACTTC
-	TRBV11-2	15	TRBJ1-2	TRBD1	CASSFPGQGKYGYTF	TGTGCCAGCAGCTTTCCGGGACAGGGAAAGTATGGCTACACCTTC
-	TRBV30	14	TRBJ1-1	TRBD1	CAWSVRGRDTEAFF	TGTGCCTGGAGTGTAAGGGGGCGGGACACTGAAGCTTTCTTT
-	TRBV6-1	14	TRBJ1-2	-	CASSDAGTQYGYTF	TGTGCCAGCAGTGATGCCGGCACACAGTATGGCTACACCTTC
-	TRBV6-5	15	TRBJ2-7	-	CASSYSRDTTYEQYF	TGTGCCAGCAGTTACTCCCGGGACACTACCTACGAGCAGTACTTC
few	TRBV7-9	15	TRBJ2-3	-	CASSTDKTGPDTQYF	TGTGCCAGCAGCACTGACAAAACAGGGCCAGATACGCAGTATTTT
-	TRBV7-3	15	TRBJ2-3	-	CASSLMTGSTDTQYF	TGTGCCAGCAGCTTAATGACGGGGAGCACAGATACGCAGTATTTT
-	TRBV21-1	18	TRBJ2-5	-	CASSKGRGEKTKRETQYF	TGTGCCAGCAGCAAAGGGCGGGGGGAGAAGACCAAACGGGAGACCCAGTACTTC
once	TRBV11-2	16	TRBJ2-1	TRBD1	CASSFMTGSGNNEQFF	TGTGCCAGCAGCTTTATGACAGGGTCAGGTAACAATGAGCAGTTCTTC
-	TRBV9	15	TRBJ1-2	TRBD1	CASSVGMGQNYGYTF	TGTGCCAGCAGCGTAGGGATGGGACAGAACTATGGCTACACCTTC
-	TRBV6-1	14	TRBJ2-7	-	CASSEPGGLYEQYF	TGTGCCAGCAGTGAACCCGGGGGACTGTACGAGCAGTACTTC
-	TRBV4-2	12	TRBJ1-2	-	CASSQGRYGYTF	TGTGCCAGCAGCCAAGGTCGCTATGGCTACACCTTC
-	TRBV4-2	13	TRBJ1-2	-	CASSHLGGYGYTF	TGTGCCAGCAGCCATTTGGGGGGCTATGGCTACACCTTC
few	TRBV9	13	TRBJ2-7	TRBD2	CASSVGEGYEQYF	TGTGCCAGCAGCGTAGGGGAGGGTTACGAGCAGTACTTC
-	TRBV6-5	15	TRBJ2-2	TRBD1	CASRPGQGAGGELFF	TGTGCCAGCAGGCCGGGACAGGGGGCGGGCGGGGAGCTGTTTTTT
few	TRBV6-5	13	TRBJ1-5	-	CAQLGRSNQPQHF	TGTGCCCAACTGGGGCGTAGCAATCAGCCCCAGCATTTT
-	TRBV5-4	16	TRBJ2-3	TRBD2	CASSLIAGRPTDTQYF	TGTGCCAGCAGTCTGATAGCGGGACGGCCCACAGATACGCAGTATTTT